The clone carrying this T cell receptor beta chain came up a few times. Its target is unknown. Germline-derived CDR1 and CDR2 are MDHEN and SYDVKM. The CDR3 covers 13 residues. Trimming removed 5 bases from V and 2 bases from J, with 10 bases in between. TCRdb redid the calling of the 5' RACE reads with MiXCR, one entry per CDR3 protein. The sample includes about 120,000 distinct CDR3 sequences, roughly 8.9% of them seen just once. The data were taken from a study of T cells after yellow fever vaccination. Study conclusions and caveats: Post-booster reappearance was seen for most primary-vaccination clones (around 96% CD4, 85% to 90% CD8). Clonotypes appearing in both CD4 and CD8 compartments existed, and their share was small. Any FACS-sorted repertoire could hold abundant clonotypes that contaminate it from the bulk population. A weaker secondary response peaked on day 5, the primary on day 15.

J is TRBJ2-7 and V is TRBV28, with D hard to call. Sequenced material: CD8+ T cells sorted from PBMCs, taken 45 days after the yellow fever booster vaccination. This sequence originates from a young man who received the YFV17D yellow fever vaccine. In DNA, the CDR3 is TGTGCCAGCAGTCCTTTTGAAGCCTACGAGCAGTACTTC. It encodes CASSPFEAYEQYF.